A selection of T cell receptor beta chains follows, all from one sample in a study of shared clonotypes between healthy human individuals. Here immunoSEQ multiplex PCR was the method, and the copy in TCRdb shows in-frame clones only, minus some. The sample includes over 2 million clones, over 85% seen only once; the top ten take 0.13%. The sequencing input was naive CD4+ T cells sorted from blood. Every receptor here comes from a man between 18 and 29 years old in good health. Both conserved end residues are part of each CDR3. The D gene is left open where the match is weak. A clone size is listed for some rows: how often the clone was seen (once, few, many), or a class if it is expanded.

V gene	J gene	clone size	D gene	CDR3 DNA	CDR3 protein
TRBV29-1	TRBJ1-2	.	.	TGCAGCACCCAAGCGGACCAAGGGAAAGGCTACACCTTC	CSTQADQGKGYTF
TRBV28	TRBJ1-1	.	.	TGTGCCAGCAGTCCTGGGGTTACGAACACTGAAGCTTTCTTT	CASSPGVTNTEAFF
TRBV29-1	TRBJ2-1	.	.	TGCAGCGTTGAAGTGGGCGGAAGCTCCTACAATGAGCAGTTCTTC	CSVEVGGSSYNEQFF
TRBV19	TRBJ1-2	.	.	TGTGCCAGTAGTCTACACTCAGGGATTTATGGCTACACCTTC	CASSLHSGIYGYTF
TRBV27	TRBJ2-2	.	.	TGTGCCAGCAGTCCCCTCCCCGGGGAGCTGTTTTTT	CASSPLPGELFF
TRBV6-5	TRBJ1-1	.	.	TGTGCCAGCACTCGGTGGGGTTTGGGTGGTGAGGCTTTCTTT	CASTRWGLGGEAFF
TRBV4-2	TRBJ2-7	.	TRBD1	TGTGCCAGCAGCCAAACCGGGACAGCCTACGAGCAGTACTTC	CASSQTGTAYEQYF
TRBV6-1	TRBJ2-2	.	.	TGTGCCAGCAGTGGAGGTTGGGGGACTAACACCGGGGAGCTGTTTTTT	CASSGGWGTNTGELFF
TRBV13	TRBJ2-7	.	TRBD1	TGTGCCAGCAGCTTCCGACAGGGTGCCTACGAGCAGTACTTC	CASSFRQGAYEQYF
TRBV7-9	TRBJ1-1	.	.	TGTGCCAGCAGCTTGACACTGAACACTGAAGCTTTCTTT	CASSLTLNTEAFF
TRBV11-2	TRBJ2-7	.	.	TGTGCCAGCAGCCCCCCCAGCAGGCCTACCAACGAGCAGTACTTC	CASSPPSRPTNEQYF
TRBV2	TRBJ2-2	.	.	TGTGCCAGCAGAGGGATCGGGGGGAACACCGGGGAGCTGTTTTTT	CASRGIGGNTGELFF
TRBV9	TRBJ2-3	.	.	TGTGCCAGCTGGCCTCGTACAGATACGCAGTATTTT	CASWPRTDTQYF
TRBV7-2	TRBJ1-3	few	.	TGTGCCAGCAGCTTAGTCCCTCTTACAGGAAACACCATATATTTT	CASSLVPLTGNTIYF
TRBV7-2	TRBJ2-7	once	TRBD1	TGTGCCAGCAGCTTAGGGGACAGGGGGCGTGAGCAGTACTTC	CASSLGDRGREQYF
TRBV11-2	TRBJ2-3	.	TRBD2	TGTGCCAGTAGCGACCGGCTAGCGGGGCTAGATACGCAGTATTTT	CASSDRLAGLDTQYF
TRBV9	TRBJ2-1	.	.	TGTGCCAGCAGCGTAGATCACAGAAATGAGCAGTTCTTC	CASSVDHRNEQFF
TRBV7-2	TRBJ2-3	.	TRBD2	TGTGCCAGCAGCTCTCAAGCGGGAATCTCCACAGATACGCAGTATTTT	CASSSQAGISTDTQYF
TRBV7-6	TRBJ2-3	.	.	TGTGCCAGCAGCTTAGCGGTTGGCCAGGGCCTGCGCCCAGATACGCAGTATTTT	CASSLAVGQGLRPDTQYF
TRBV14	TRBJ1-2	.	TRBD1	TGTGCCAGCAGCCGGGACAGGGTGACTTGGTATGGCTACACCTTC	CASSRDRVTWYGYTF
TRBV6-5	TRBJ1-1	.	.	TGTGCCAGCAGTTACGAACGGACTAGAGCTGAAGCTTTCTTT	CASSYERTRAEAFF
TRBV6-5	TRBJ1-2	.	TRBD1	TGTGCCAGCAGTCGCGACAGGGGTAGTGGCTACACCTTC	CASSRDRGSGYTF
TRBV9	TRBJ2-6	.	.	TGTGCCAGCAGCGTAAGGGGAGACCTTGGGGCCAACGTCCTGACTTTC	CASSVRGDLGANVLTF
TRBV11-2	TRBJ2-5	.	TRBD2	TGTGCCAGCGGCCGGGAGGGAATGGAGGAGACCCAGTACTTC	CASGREGMEETQYF
TRBV2	TRBJ2-3	.	.	TGTGCCAGCAGTGAGAGTGTTTGGTACACAGATACGCAGTATTTT	CASSESVWYTDTQYF
TRBV7-3	TRBJ2-3	.	.	TGTGCCAGCAGCCTCGGAAGCACAGATACGCAGTATTTT	CASSLGSTDTQYF
TRBV7-9	TRBJ2-2	.	TRBD2	TGTGCCAGCAGCTCACTCGGGGGGGCGTTTACCGGGGAGCTGTTTTTT	CASSSLGGAFTGELFF
TRBV14	TRBJ2-1	.	TRBD2	TGTGCCAGCAGCCAACTAGCGGGGGGCTACAATGAGCAGTTCTTC	CASSQLAGGYNEQFF
TRBV6-6	TRBJ2-7	.	TRBD2	TGTGCCAGCAGGACTAGCGGGGGCATCTACGAGCAGTACTTC	CASRTSGGIYEQYF
TRBV9	TRBJ2-2	.	.	TGTGCCAGCAGCGTAGGGGCTAGCAACGGGGAGCTGTTTTTT	CASSVGASNGELFF
TRBV9	TRBJ2-3	.	.	TGTGCCAGCGGATCAGATGCGGCAAGCACAGATACGCAGTATTTT	CASGSDAASTDTQYF
TRBV7-9	TRBJ2-7	once	TRBD2	TGTGCCAGCAGCTTAGCCGGGGAGGGGATGAACGAGCAGTACTTC	CASSLAGEGMNEQYF
TRBV18	TRBJ1-5	.	.	TGTGCCAGCTCACCAATACAGGGAGGCAATCAGCCCCAGCATTTT	CASSPIQGGNQPQHF
TRBV28	TRBJ2-3	.	.	TGTGCCAGCAGCGGGGTAACTAGCACAGATACGCAGTATTTT	CASSGVTSTDTQYF
TRBV19	TRBJ2-3	.	TRBD1	TGTGCCACTAGAACGGGACAGTTTGTGGGCACAGATACGCAGTATTTT	CATRTGQFVGTDTQYF
TRBV5-3	TRBJ2-2	once	.	TGTGCCAGAAGCTCTTACACCGGGGAGCTGTTTTTT	CARSSYTGELFF
TRBV13	TRBJ2-7	once	.	TGTGCCAGCAGCCCGAGGGTTAGCGACGAGCAGTACTTC	CASSPRVSDEQYF
TRBV28	TRBJ2-5	once	.	TGTGCCAGCAGTTTACTGCGGGGACAAGAGACCCAGTACTTC	CASSLLRGQETQYF
TRBV6-1	TRBJ2-1	.	TRBD1	TGTGCCAGCAGTGCCGGGACAGGGTACCATGAGCAGTTCTTC	CASSAGTGYHEQFF
TRBV11-2	TRBJ2-1	.	.	TGTGCCAGCAGCTTAGATTACGGGACAAGCTCCTACAATGAGCAGTTCTTC	CASSLDYGTSSYNEQFF
TRBV6-1	TRBJ2-5	.	TRBD1	TGTGCCAGCAGTGCACTCGGACAGGGGCTTGGGGAGACCCAGTACTTC	CASSALGQGLGETQYF
TRBV6-6	TRBJ2-7	.	.	TGTGCCAGCAGTTCCCCGGGACTGCTAGTATACGAGCAGTACTTC	CASSSPGLLVYEQYF
TRBV18	TRBJ2-1	.	.	TGTGCCAGCTCACCGGACGAAACCTACAATGAGCAGTTCTTC	CASSPDETYNEQFF
TRBV5-1	TRBJ2-3	.	TRBD2	TGCGCCAGCAGCACCGGCACTAGCGCCCCAGATACGCAGTATTTT	CASSTGTSAPDTQYF
TRBV7-2	TRBJ2-3	.	TRBD2	TGTGCCAGCAGCTTTCTTGCGGGGGGTGGGACAGATACGCAGTATTTT	CASSFLAGGGTDTQYF
TRBV19	TRBJ2-2	.	.	TGTGCCAGTAGTATGGGGCAAAACATAAACACCGGGGAGCTGTTTTTT	CASSMGQNINTGELFF
TRBV6-1	TRBJ1-1	.	.	TGTGCCAGCAGATCTCGGTTAAACACTGAAGCTTTCTTT	CASRSRLNTEAFF
TRBV20-1	TRBJ2-1	.	.	TGCAGTGTTCGGCTCTACAATGAGCAGTTCTTC	CSVRLYNEQFF
TRBV20-1	TRBJ2-5	.	.	TGCAGTGCTAGGGAACGAGAGACCCAGTACTTC	CSARERETQYF
TRBV4-2	TRBJ2-1	once	.	TGTGCCAGCAGCTTAGTACACACGGATGAGCAGTTCTTC	CASSLVHTDEQFF
TRBV7-9	TRBJ1-1	.	.	TGTGCCAGCAGCCTTCGGGAATTCAACACTGAAGCTTTCTTT	CASSLREFNTEAFF